One sample yielded the 7 T cell receptor beta chains listed below, sequenced in a study of T-cell memory formation after mild COVID-19 listed by TCRdb under 2021. The library was built by means of 5' RACE. Sequencing instrument: Illumina NovaSeq 6000. The public reads were reanalyzed by TCRdb: fastp trimming at Q25, MiXCR alignment, in-frame beta chains only. Duplicate CDR3 protein sequences are folded into a single record with the most common DNA and genes. In all, the sample holds approximately 580,000 distinct CDR3 sequences, and roughly 22% of those were seen once. Around 12% of the sample belongs to the ten largest clones. The sample consisted of PBMCs or a T cell subset sorted from them (not recorded which). These receptors were taken from an adult woman who had mild COVID-19 (a few samples of this study predate the infection). The sample titles of this study are shuffled in the database, so cell type and time point are left out; the donor was told from shared clones.

V is TRBV4-3 and J is TRBJ2-1; D might be TRBD1 (5 bases). CDR3 size: 12 residues. V gave up 0 bases and J gave up 10 bases, with 7 bases separating them. Germline-derived CDR1 and CDR2 are LGHNA and YSLEER. The DNA for the CDR3 is TGCGCCAGCAGCCAAGATCAGGGCGAGCAGTTCTTC. This gives the protein CASSQDQGEQFF.

The V call is TRBV5-1, the J call TRBJ2-4, with D possibly matching TRBD2 (6 bases). The CDR3 runs to 18 residues. Germline CDR1 reads SGHRS; CDR2 reads YFSETQ. V was clipped by 2 bases and J by 0 bases, with 18 bases between them. The CDR3 DNA sequence: TGCGCCAGCAGCTTATTTACAGCTTTGGGGGGAGCCAAAAACATTCAGTACTTC. This encodes CASSLFTALGGAKNIQYF.

This clonotype has more than one count but fewer than ten. This chain connects TRBV18 to TRBJ1-1, with D possibly being TRBD1 (6 bases). Trimming pared 1 base from V and 3 bases from J, leaving 15 bases between. The germline gives CDR1 KGHSH, CDR2 LQKENI. The CDR3 has 16 residues. CDR3 in DNA: TGTGCCAGCTCACCACTCCGGGCAGGGGACTACACTGAAGCTTTCTTT. This encodes CASSPLRAGDYTEAFF. Full variable domain (missing parts from reference TRBV18 and TRBJ1-1): NAGVMQNPRHLVRRRGQEARLRCSPMKGHSHVYWYRQLPEEGLKFMVYLQKENIIDESGMPKERFSAEFPKEGPSILRIQQVVRGDSAAYFCASSPLRAGDYTEAFFGQGTRLTVV.

This clonotype was seen ten or more times. The rearrangement joins TRBV6-5 to TRBJ2-7, with 8 nucleotides matching TRBD2. The CDR3 is made up of 14 amino acids. V lost 6 bases, J lost 4 bases, and 8 bases stayed unmatched. Germline lookup yields CDR1 MNHEY and CDR2 SVGAGI. This chain's CDR3 is CASSLRGGPYEQYF. The CDR3 DNA follows: TGTGCCAGCAGCCTCCGGGGGGGTCCGTACGAGCAGTACTTC.

The chain joins TRBV19 to TRBJ1-4, with a weak D call TRBD1 (6 bases). The V gene lost 6 bases and the J gene lost 6 bases, with 11 bases spanning the gap. The CDR3 covers 13 residues. Germline V gene lookup returns CDR1 LNHDA and CDR2 SQIVND (reference sequence). CDR3 loop: CASRGTRDEKLFF. The CDR3 DNA sequence: TGTGCCAGTAGAGGGACACGCGATGAAAAACTGTTTTTT.

The rearrangement links TRBV20-1 to TRBJ2-7; 7 bases align to TRBD2. Germline values: CDR1 DFQATT, CDR2 SNEGSKA (reference sequence). V was clipped by 1 base and J by 3 bases; unmatched bases: 9. The CDR3 has 15 amino acids. The CDR3 DNA follows: TGCAGTGCTAGAGTAAAATGGTCGGGAGGCTACGAGCAGTACTTC. Protein: CSARVKWSGGYEQYF.

This clonotype was picked up a small number of times. The rearrangement links TRBV4-2 to TRBJ2-5, with D perhaps assigned TRBD1 or TRBD2 (6 bases each). The CDR3 spans 16 residues. The V gene lost 1 base and the J gene lost 2 bases, with 14 bases spanning the gap. CDR1 is LGHNA, CDR2 YNFKEQ, per germline. The CDR3 region has the DNA TGTGCCAGCAGCCAAGCCGGAGGGGGAGAACAAGAGACCCAGTACTTC. Its translation is CASSQAGGGEQETQYF.